This T cell receptor (beta chain) was sequenced for a study of regulatory T cells in long-lasting Graves disease. On the study more broadly: Disease was considered persistent Graves' disease after over 5 years of antithyroid drugs (with positive TSH receptor antibodies). Study-wide points: TRBV28, TRBJ1-2 and TRBJ2-5 were favored in persistent disease. TCR diversity in persistent Graves' patients was below that of newly diagnosed ones.

This clonotype was seen more than once but under ten times. Antigen specificity is unknown. The junction shows a germline mismatch at one end, possibly a read error. The CDR3 runs to 15 residues. Germline V gene data show CDR1 as SGHTA and CDR2 as FQGTGA. Time point: persistent/refractory GD, antithyroid drugs over 5 years with positive TRAb. Extracted PBMC RNA gave rise to the TCR library. It was by American Thyroid Association guidelines that Graves' disease was diagnosed. The TCR beta library used iRepertoire HTBI primers with Arm-PCR amplification of CDR3. From the multiplex PCR reads, TCRdb called clonotypes with MiXCR, one entry per CDR3 protein. This table holds 300,000 to 350,000 distinct CDR3 sequences, roughly a fifth found once.

This chain joins TRBV7-3 and TRBJ1-5; 8 bases align to TRBD1. This clonotype originated in a female donor with Graves disease. The material sequenced was peripheral blood mononuclear cells (PBMCs), taken when the disease was refractory, from a patient treated with antithyroid drugs. The chain's CDR3 is CASSQRQGSNQPQHF. The CDR3, as DNA: TGCGCCAGCAGCCAGAGACAGGGGAGCAATCAGCCCCAGCATTTT.